These T cell receptor beta chains were read from a single sample in a study of T cell changes during pregnancy in multiple sclerosis. Libraries were prepared by immunoSEQ multiplex PCR; TCRdb keeps only in-frame clonotypes and omits some of them. The sample contains around 40,000 clones, over 80% of which appear only once. Sequenced here: CD8+ T cells from peripheral blood mononuclear cells, sampled before pregnancy. These receptors were obtained from a female donor with multiple sclerosis, enrolled in a pregnancy study. The CDR3 runs from the conserved cysteine through the conserved F or W. D genes are given only for firm matches. The listing skips clone size in some rows; elsewhere it reads once, few, many or a size class.

>TRBJ1-1|TRBD1|-|TRBV6-5
CASSYGGQLNTEAFF
TGTGCCAGCAGTTACGGGGGACAGCTGAACACTGAAGCTTTCTTT
>TRBJ2-5|-|-|TRBV1
CTSSKEGGAAPRGQETQYF
TGCACCAGCAGCAAAGAGGGGGGGGCGGCTCCAAGGGGGCAAGAGACCCAGTACTTC
>TRBJ1-6|-|-|TRBV5-1
CASSFAVTVGNSPLHF
TGCGCCAGCAGCTTCGCTGTGACAGTGGGTAATTCACCCCTCCACTTT
>TRBJ1-2|TRBD1|-|TRBV2
CASSDIDRGPDYGYTF
TGTGCCAGCAGTGATATTGACAGGGGGCCGGACTATGGCTACACCTTC
>TRBJ2-7|-|-|TRBV18
CASSPNRAGRYEQYF
TGTGCCAGCTCACCGAACAGGGCCGGTCGCTACGAGCAGTACTTC
>TRBJ1-1|TRBD1|-|TRBV5-5
CASSSLGQGYMNTEAFF
TGTGCCAGCAGCTCCTTAGGACAGGGGTACATGAACACTGAAGCTTTCTTT
>TRBJ2-7|TRBD1|-|TRBV27
CASRGQGSQYEQYF
TGTGCCAGCAGGGGACAGGGTAGTCAATACGAGCAGTACTTC
>TRBJ2-7|-|-|TRBV5-1
CASTGDLEYEQYF
TGCGCCAGCACAGGGGACCTCGAATACGAGCAGTACTTC
>TRBJ2-2|TRBD2|-|TRBV19
CASSDSGRTSDTGELFF
TGTGCCAGTAGCGATAGCGGGAGAACATCTGACACCGGGGAGCTGTTTTTT
>TRBJ1-2|TRBD1|-|TRBV2
CASSETGGVGYTF
TGTGCCAGCAGCGAAACAGGGGGCGTGGGCTACACCTTC
>TRBJ2-1|-|-|TRBV7-3
CASSPIGPGDEQFF
TGTGCCAGCAGCCCCATAGGCCCCGGGGATGAGCAGTTCTTC
>TRBJ1-1|TRBD1|-|TRBV7-9
CASSRQGANTEAFF
TGTGCCAGCAGCCGACAGGGAGCAAACACTGAAGCTTTCTTT
>TRBJ2-3|-|-|TRBV13
CASSLVRGDTQYF
TGTGCCAGCAGCTTAGTCCGGGGAGATACGCAGTATTTT
>TRBJ1-1|-|once|TRBV19
CASSIGQGQYAFF
TGTGCCAGTAGTATAGGCCAGGGGCAATACGCTTTCTTT
>TRBJ2-3|-|-|TRBV19
CASSILISASTDTQYF
TGTGCCAGTAGTATACTGATTAGCGCTAGCACAGATACGCAGTATTTT
>TRBJ2-7|-|-|TRBV18
CASSPDSSYEQYF
TGTGCCAGCTCGCCGGACAGCTCCTACGAGCAGTACTTC
>TRBJ1-4|TRBD1|once|TRBV7-2
CASSLETGLNEKLFF
TGTGCCAGCAGCTTAGAGACAGGGCTTAATGAAAAACTGTTTTTT
>TRBJ1-4|-|-|TRBV27
CASSPEGGSPIEKLFF
TGTGCCAGCAGTCCCGAGGGTGGCAGTCCCATTGAAAAACTGTTTTTT
>TRBJ2-7|TRBD1|once|TRBV5-1
CASTPWGDRGIEQYF
TGCGCCAGCACGCCATGGGGGGACAGGGGGATCGAGCAGTACTTC
>TRBJ2-3|TRBD2|-|TRBV5-5
CASSSDSGSNTDTQYF
TGTGCCAGCAGCTCAGATAGCGGGTCCAACACAGATACGCAGTATTTT
>TRBJ2-7|-|-|TRBV11-2
CASSRASGGGGEQYF
TGTGCCAGCAGCCGTGCCTCTGGGGGCGGGGGCGAGCAGTACTTC
>TRBJ2-2|-|-|TRBV6-4
CASSPGNTGELFF
TGTGCCAGCAGTCCGGGGAACACCGGGGAGCTGTTTTTT
>TRBJ2-1|-|-|TRBV27
CASSSLNEQFF
TGTGCCAGCAGCTCTCTTAATGAGCAGTTCTTC
>TRBJ2-2|TRBD2|-|TRBV5-1
CASTIGGLAITGELFF
TGCGCCAGCACCATTGGGGGACTAGCCATCACCGGGGAGCTGTTTTTT
>TRBJ2-5|-|-|TRBV27
CASSLTKGLGETQYF
TGTGCCAGCAGCCTTACGAAGGGGCTTGGAGAGACCCAGTACTTC
>TRBJ2-7|TRBD1|-|TRBV5-4
CASSWDRGSSYEQYF
TGTGCCAGCAGCTGGGACAGGGGGAGCTCCTACGAGCAGTACTTC
>TRBJ2-7|TRBD2|once|TRBV5-1
CASSSRTSGRFAYEQYF
TGCGCCAGCAGCTCTCGGACTAGCGGGAGGTTTGCCTACGAGCAGTACTTC
>TRBJ1-2|-|-|TRBV28
CASSKGQYYGYTF
TGTGCCAGCAGTAAAGGACAGTACTATGGCTACACCTTC
>TRBJ2-1|TRBD2|-|TRBV18
CASSLGLAGAYYNEQFF
TGTGCCAGCTCACTTGGACTAGCGGGAGCATATTACAATGAGCAGTTCTTC
>TRBJ2-3|TRBD2|once|TRBV19
CASSIDRREGLDTQYF
TGTGCCAGTAGTATAGATCGACGGGAGGGCCTCGATACGCAGTATTTT
>TRBJ2-3|-|-|TRBV4-1
CASSQDRAGATDTQYF
TGCGCCAGCAGCCAAGATCGGGCAGGGGCCACAGATACGCAGTATTTT
>TRBJ2-3|-|-|TRBV18
CASSPPSASGGTSTDTQYF
TGTGCCAGCTCACCACCTTCCGCCAGCGGAGGGACTAGCACAGATACGCAGTATTTT
>TRBJ1-5|TRBD1|-|TRBV7-6
CASSSTGEGQPQHF
TGTGCCAGCAGCTCTACAGGGGAAGGACAGCCCCAGCATTTT
>TRBJ1-1|-|few|TRBV7-8
CASSPGTRVRTEAFF
TGTGCCAGCAGTCCGGGGACAAGGGTTAGGACTGAAGCTTTCTTT
>TRBJ1-1|TRBD1|-|TRBV5-6
CASSLQGALVNTEAFF
TGTGCCAGCAGCTTACAGGGGGCTCTCGTGAACACTGAAGCTTTCTTT
>TRBJ1-6|-|-|TRBV27
CASSLWTVDNSPLHF
TGTGCCAGCAGTCTCTGGACAGTCGACAATTCACCCCTCCACTTT
>TRBJ2-3|-|once|TRBV7-2
CASSLDPGTDTQYF
TGTGCCAGCAGCTTAGACCCGGGTACAGATACGCAGTATTTT
>TRBJ2-1|-|few|TRBV27
CASSLGQDNEQFF
TGTGCCAGCAGTTTGGGACAAGACAATGAGCAGTTCTTC
>TRBJ2-1|TRBD2|medium-sized|TRBV18
CASSPRASGGPGDEQFF
TGTGCCAGCTCACCACGTGCTAGCGGGGGCCCAGGGGATGAGCAGTTCTTC
>TRBJ2-1|TRBD2|-|TRBV10-3
CASSQRESYNEQFF
TGTGCCAGCAGTCAGCGGGAGTCCTACAATGAGCAGTTCTTC
>TRBJ1-1|-|-|TRBV7-9
CAGLSERSEAFF
TGTGCCGGCTTATCGGAGAGGAGTGAAGCTTTCTTT
>TRBJ2-1|-|once|TRBV4-1
CASSQGVLASQFF
TGCGCCAGCAGCCAAGGGGTCCTAGCGAGCCAGTTCTTC
>TRBJ1-5|-|-|TRBV27
CASSWGHSNQPQHF
TGTGCCAGCAGTTGGGGACATAGCAATCAGCCCCAGCATTTT
>TRBJ1-6|-|once|TRBV2
CASRDPDIYSPLHF
TGTGCCAGCAGAGACCCCGACATTTATTCACCCCTCCACTTT
>TRBJ1-1|TRBD1|-|TRBV27
CASQGETGGEAFF
TGTGCCAGCCAGGGGGAAACGGGGGGGGAAGCTTTCTTT
>TRBJ1-1|TRBD1|-|TRBV27
CASSTRQGWKLEAFF
TGTGCCAGCAGTACCAGACAGGGCTGGAAACTAGAAGCTTTCTTT
>TRBJ2-5|TRBD2|once|TRBV9
CASSAGGLQETQYF
TGTGCCAGCAGCGCCGGGGGGTTACAAGAGACCCAGTACTTC
>TRBJ2-3|-|-|TRBV11-2
CASSSTRGVDTQYF
TGTGCCAGCAGCTCTACCCGGGGAGTTGATACGCAGTATTTT
>TRBJ1-1|TRBD1|few|TRBV19
CASSASRGSTEAFF
TGTGCCAGTAGTGCCTCCAGGGGGAGCACTGAAGCTTTCTTT
>TRBJ2-7|TRBD2|-|TRBV7-8
CASSATSGSSYEQYF
TGTGCCAGCAGCGCCACTAGCGGTAGCTCCTACGAGCAGTACTTC
>TRBJ2-5|TRBD2|-|TRBV5-1
CASSLALAGRYQETQYF
TGCGCCAGCAGCTTGGCACTAGCGGGGCGGTACCAAGAGACCCAGTACTTC
>TRBJ1-4|TRBD1|-|TRBV7-9
CASSAGTGGEKLFF
TGTGCCAGCAGCGCCGGGACAGGTGGAGAAAAACTGTTTTTT
>TRBJ1-2|-|once|TRBV4-1
CASSPQGGDYGYTF
TGCGCCAGCAGCCCCCAGGGAGGGGACTATGGCTACACCTTC
>TRBJ1-1|-|few|TRBV19
CASRYGGTEAFF
TGTGCCAGTAGATACGGGGGTACTGAAGCTTTCTTT
>TRBJ2-2|-|once|TRBV5-6
CASSPRAKNTGELFF
TGTGCCAGCAGCCCCAGGGCTAAGAACACCGGGGAGCTGTTTTTT
>TRBJ2-6|-|-|TRBV5-5
CASSPSPAGVSGANVLTF
TGTGCCAGCAGCCCGAGCCCGGCAGGGGTCTCTGGGGCCAACGTCCTGACTTTC
>TRBJ1-1|-|-|TRBV15
CATSRGAGQNTEAFF
TGTGCCACCAGCAGAGGGGCAGGGCAAAACACTGAAGCTTTCTTT
>TRBJ1-1|TRBD1|-|TRBV19
CASSTLGQGTEAFF
TGTGCCAGTAGTACCCTTGGACAGGGGACGGAAGCTTTCTTT
>TRBJ1-2|-|-|TRBV5-6
CASSSPRGGKAKYGYTF
TGTGCCAGCAGCTCGCCGCGGGGGGGAAAGGCGAAGTATGGCTACACCTTC
>TRBJ1-1|TRBD1|-|TRBV7-3
CASSLSPAGGGGEAFF
TGTGCCAGCAGCTTAAGTCCCGCAGGGGGCGGAGGTGAAGCTTTCTTT